This record looks at one T cell receptor (beta chain) sequence and its context. This specimen comes from a study of cytomegalovirus exposure and HLA in healthy donors. Nominal health characterized the donors when sampled, though unrecorded immune exposures were likely. This PCR relied on a set of 60 Vbeta primers and 13 Jbeta primers. Sequenced by immunoSEQ multiplex PCR; TCRdb stores in-frame clones only, minus some. Of over 120,000 clones in the sample, 75% to 90% were seen once. The CDR3 extends over 15 amino acids. Per the germline V gene, CDR1 is PRHDT and CDR2 is FYEKMQ (reference sequence). With 1 base clipped from V and 6 bases from J, the junction kept 7 bases outside the gene matches.

The chain recombines TRBV13 with TRBJ2-3; 7 bases fit TRBD1. Sequences were obtained from PBMCs. The TCR sequence derives from a woman aged 25 to 45 in good health and CMV-seronegative. The CDR3 region has the DNA TGTGCCAGCAGCTTAGCCCCGGACAGGAGCGATACGCAGTATTTT. The encoded protein is CASSLAPDRSDTQYF.